Presented here are 20 T cell receptor beta chains from one specimen sequenced in a study of blood T cell repertoires in COVID-19. Generated by immunoSEQ multiplex PCR, the TCRdb table keeps only in-frame clones and is missing some. The sample has about 180,000 clones, approximately 85% seen once. Sample: PBMCs or T cells enriched from blood (not recorded which). The receptors were sampled from a woman aged 25 to 39 who had recovered from COVID-19.

The genes are TRBV11-2 and TRBJ2-5, with D possibly being TRBD2 (6 bases). Per germline, CDR1 SGHAT and CDR2 FQNNGV. The CDR3 runs 15 residues. With 5 bases removed from V and 4 bases from J, the gap between germline ends came to 17 bases. CDR3 DNA sequence: TGTGCCAGCAGCCAGCCGACTAGTGTGCGAGAGACCCAGTACTTC. Residues: CASSQPTSVRETQYF.

CDR3 sequence (DNA): TGTGCCAGCAGGAGGACTAGCTCCTACGAGCAGTACTTC. Protein: CASRRTSSYEQYF. J is TRBJ2-7 and V is TRBV27; TRBD2 agrees at 7 bases. The germline gives CDR1 MNHEY, CDR2 SMNVEV (reference sequence). This CDR3 region has 13 residues. The V gene end was trimmed by 6 bases and the J gene end by 0 bases; junction bases not matched to a gene: 2.

The chain is built from TRBV9 and TRBJ2-1; 14 bases agree with TRBD2. Germline loops: CDR1 SGDLS, CDR2 YYNGEE. Germline trimming cut 1 base from V and 8 bases from J; bases unmatched to any gene: 5. This CDR3 has 16 amino acids. In DNA form, the CDR3 reads TGTGCCAGCAGCGTACCCGGGACTAGCGGGAGCGATGAGCAGTTCTTC. Translation gives CASSVPGTSGSDEQFF. Drawing the rest from reference TRBV9 and TRBJ2-1, the complete variable domain is DSGVTQTPKHLITATGQRVTLRCSPRSGDLSVYWYQQSLDQGLQFLIQYYNGEERAKGNILERFSAQQFPDLHSELNLSSLELGDSALYFCASSVPGTSGSDEQFFGPGTRLTVL.

The chain links TRBV6-1 to TRBJ2-1, with D possibly being TRBD2 (5 bases). CDR1 is MNHNS and CDR2 is SASEGT in the germline V gene. The CDR3 covers 14 residues. The V end was cut by 2 bases, the J end by 1 base, with 6 bases between. CDR3 in DNA: TGTGCCAGCAGTGAAACGGGGTCCTACAATGAGCAGTTCTTC. Amino acid sequence: CASSETGSYNEQFF.

V and J are TRBV19 and TRBJ2-7; D might be TRBD1 (5 bases). Trimming pared 4 bases from V and 0 bases from J, leaving 7 bases between. The CDR3 runs to 13 residues. Germline lookup yields CDR1 LNHDA and CDR2 SQIVND (reference sequence). The CDR3 nucleotides read TGTGCCAGTAGTAAAGACAGCTCCTACGAGCAGTACTTC. Translated, it gives CASSKDSSYEQYF.

The chain is built from TRBV11-2 and TRBJ1-1; D perhaps matches TRBD1 (6 bases). Looked up from germline, CDR1 is SGHAT and CDR2 is FQNNGV. The CDR3 has 15 amino acids. Trimming pared 4 bases from V and 3 bases from J, leaving 15 bases between. CDR3 coding DNA: TGTGCCAGCAGCTCCCGGGACAACCAGGACACTGAAGCTTTCTTT. It is translated as CASSSRDNQDTEAFF.

The V call is TRBV11-2, the J call TRBJ2-1; 11 bases are a match to TRBD2. The germline V gene has CDR1 SGHAT and CDR2 FQNNGV. The length of the CDR3 is 19 residues. V was pared by 2 bases and J by 4 bases, with 13 bases of the junction left unmatched. The CDR3 DNA follows: TGTGCCAGCAGCTTATCCCTCGGACTAGCGGGTGCCGAGTACAATGAGCAGTTCTTC. Translating gives CASSLSLGLAGAEYNEQFF.

The gene calls are TRBV24-1 and TRBJ2-1, with D tentatively TRBD2 (5 bases). V gave up 0 bases and J gave up 6 bases, with 11 bases separating them. The CDR3 is 15 amino acids. CDR1 is KGHDR and CDR2 is SFDVKD in the germline V gene. CDR3 in DNA: TGTGCCACCAGTGATTTGCGCGGGCGGACCAATGAGCAGTTCTTC. It encodes CATSDLRGRTNEQFF.

The CDR3 region is CASSTTGGVGNEQFF. As DNA, the CDR3 is TGTGCCAGCAGTACGACTGGGGGGGTTGGCAATGAGCAGTTCTTC. The rearrangement joins TRBV6-5 to TRBJ2-1, with 7 bases fitting TRBD2. V was clipped by 5 bases and J by 6 bases; unmatched bases: 10. The length of the CDR3 is 15 residues. Looked up from germline, CDR1 is MNHEY and CDR2 is SVGAGI.

The rearrangement uses TRBV2 and TRBJ1-1; D is uncertain. The CDR3 loop spans 13 amino acids. Trimming removed 2 bases from V and 4 bases from J, with 8 bases in between. Looked up from germline, CDR1 is SNHLY and CDR2 is FYNNEI. The CDR3 nucleotides read TGTGCCAGCAGTGAAAAGGGAGTCACTGAAGCTTTCTTT. Its translation: CASSEKGVTEAFF.

This chain joins TRBV6-1 and TRBJ2-7; 9 bases match TRBD2. Germline V gives CDR1 MNHNS, CDR2 SASEGT. The CDR3 is 16 residues long. V lost 2 bases, J lost 2 bases, and 7 bases stayed unmatched. This CDR3 reads CASSELAGTHPYEQYF. The CDR3 coding sequence is TGTGCCAGCAGTGAACTAGCGGGGACCCACCCCTACGAGCAGTACTTC.

The CDR3 coding sequence is TGCGCCTCCTCGCGGGCCAGACTTAACTATGGCTACACCTTC. It is translated as CASSRARLNYGYTF. The rearrangement links TRBV10-2 to TRBJ1-2, with D unclear. V was shortened by 11 bases and J by 1 base, with 17 bases between the two germline ends. This CDR3 is 14 amino acids long. Germline CDR1 and CDR2: WSHSY and SAAADI.

This chain uses TRBV25-1 with TRBJ1-1; TRBD1 agrees at 9 bases. After removal of 6 bases from V and 5 bases from J, the junction contained 10 bases not matched to a gene. This CDR3 comprises 15 residues. Germline CDR1 and CDR2: MGHDK and SYGVNS. The CDR3 bases are TGTGCCAGCAGCCGAGGACAGGGGCCAAAGACTGAAGCTTTCTTT. This translates into CASSRGQGPKTEAFF.

This clone came up once. J is TRBJ2-2 and V is TRBV10-3; 8 nucleotides match TRBD1. Trimming cost V 7 bases and J 4 bases; bases outside gene matches: 5. Looked up from germline, CDR1 is ENHRY and CDR2 is SYGVKD. CDR3 length: 14 residues. The CDR3 region is CAITPDRGTGELFF. The CDR3 DNA sequence: TGTGCCATCACCCCAGACAGGGGCACCGGGGAGCTGTTTTTT.

The chain joins TRBV7-8 to TRBJ2-1; 7 bases are a match to TRBD1. V trimming: 2 bases; J trimming: 5 bases; junction bases outside the gene matches: 3. The CDR3 runs 14 residues. Germline V gene data show CDR1 as SGHVS and CDR2 as FQNEAQ. DNA for the CDR3: TGTGCCAGCAGCTTACTGGGACAGAACAATGAGCAGTTCTTC. Its translation is CASSLLGQNNEQFF. The full variable domain, in which reference TRBV7-8 and TRBJ2-1 provide the parts outside the CDR3, is GAGVSQSPRYKVAKRGQDVALRCDPISGHVSLFWYQQALGQGPEFLTYFQNEAQLDKSGLPSDRFFAERPEGSVSTLKIQRTQQEDSAVYLCASSLLGQNNEQFFGPGTRLTVL.

J is TRBJ1-1 and V is TRBV30; possible D gene TRBD1, 5 bases. V was trimmed by 4 bases and J by 4 bases, leaving 22 bases between them. CDR1 and CDR2 (germline): GTSNPN, SVGIG (reference sequence). The CDR3 consists of 16 residues. The CDR3 bases are TGTGCCTGGAACTCCCCTAGGGGTACTGGTATCACTGAAGCTTTCTTT. Amino acid sequence: CAWNSPRGTGITEAFF. Full variable domain (outside the CDR3, taken from reference TRBV30 and TRBJ1-1): SQTIHQWPATLVQPVGSPLSLECTVEGTSNPNLYWYRQAAGRGLQLLFYSVGIGQISSEVPQNLSASRPQDRQFILSSKKLLLSDSGFYLCAWNSPRGTGITEAFFGQGTRLTVV.

This clone appeared a few times. The genes are TRBV19 and TRBJ2-7, with D uncertain. This CDR3 contains 15 residues. Germline V CDR1 and CDR2: LNHDA, SQIVND (reference sequence). V gave up 0 bases and J gave up 2 bases, with 11 bases separating them. The DNA for the CDR3 is TGTGCCAGTAGTATAGATCGACTCCGAACCTACGAGCAGTACTTC. It codes for CASSIDRLRTYEQYF.

Notes on this clone: At one boundary the junction diverges from the germline segment, which might be a read error. CDR3 region: CASSRGGRKHF. The CDR3 DNA is TGTGCCAGCAGCCGGGGCGGGAGGAAGCATTTT. The V gene is TRBV3-1 (or the pseudogene TRBV3-2), the J gene TRBJ2-3; 8 bases are a match to TRBD2. Germline V CDR1 and CDR2: LGHDT, YNNKEL (reference sequence). The length of the CDR3 is 11 residues.

The rearrangement joins TRBV7-2 to TRBJ2-7, with TRBD2 matching 9 bases. The CDR3 has 15 residues. The V gene end was trimmed by 1 base and the J gene end by 6 bases; junction bases not matched to a gene: 7. From germline, CDR1 is SGHTA and CDR2 FQGNSA. CDR3 DNA sequence: TGTGCCAGCAGCTTAGATGGAGCGGGAGGAGGCGAGCAGTACTTC. Its protein product is CASSLDGAGGGEQYF.

V usage is TRBV18 and J usage is TRBJ2-7; D call uncertain. V was pared by 1 base and J by 6 bases, with 7 bases between. CDR3 length: 12 amino acids. Germline lookup yields CDR1 KGHSH and CDR2 LQKENI. CDR3 loop: CASSPQTGEQYF. In DNA form, the CDR3 reads TGTGCCAGCTCACCACAAACCGGCGAGCAGTACTTC.